These T cell receptor beta chains were read from a single sample in a study of blood T cell repertoires in COVID-19. Produced via immunoSEQ multiplex PCR; TCRdb's table is partial and in-frame only. The sample has 190,000 or so clones; roughly 90% are singletons. The source material was peripheral blood. The source of these receptors is a man between 50 and 59 years old with acute or convalescent COVID-19. The CDR3 runs from the conserved cysteine through the conserved F or W. The D gene is left open where the match is weak. Clone size is not always given. Where it is, it says once, few, many or a class for expanded clones.

J: TRBJ1-1
D: TRBD1
V: TRBV7-9
size: -
DNA: TGTGCCAGCAGCTTAGTACAGGGGGGGAACACTGAAGCTTTCTTT
CDR3: CASSLVQGGNTEAFF

J: TRBJ2-1
D: TRBD2
V: TRBV6-6
size: -
DNA: TGTGCCAGCAGTACCTATAGCGGGAGAGCCTACAATGAGCAGTTCTTC
CDR3: CASSTYSGRAYNEQFF

J: TRBJ1-1
D: -
V: TRBV7-9
size: once
DNA: TGTGCCAGCAGCGTGACCCAGGCGGGGACTGAAGCTTTCTTT
CDR3: CASSVTQAGTEAFF

J: TRBJ1-2
D: -
V: TRBV20-1
size: -
DNA: TGCAGTGCTAGTCACATAGGGGCGCCGGGCTACACCTTC
CDR3: CSASHIGAPGYTF

J: TRBJ2-5
D: TRBD2
V: TRBV18
size: -
DNA: TGTGCCAGCTCACTTAACTCCGGGACTAGAGAGACCCAGTACTTC
CDR3: CASSLNSGTRETQYF

J: TRBJ1-2
D: -
V: TRBV25-1
size: -
DNA: TGTGCCAGCAACCCCGGTGGGGGGGCTGGTGGCTACACCTTC
CDR3: CASNPGGGAGGYTF

J: TRBJ2-3
D: TRBD2
V: TRBV5-5
size: once
DNA: TGTGCCAGCAGCAACGGACTAGCGGTCACAGATACGCAGTATTTT
CDR3: CASSNGLAVTDTQYF

J: TRBJ1-2
D: TRBD1
V: TRBV5-1
size: -
DNA: TGCGCCAGCAGTTCTGGGACAGGGGGCACTGGCTACACCTTC
CDR3: CASSSGTGGTGYTF

J: TRBJ1-2
D: TRBD1
V: TRBV30
size: -
DNA: TGTGCCTGGAGTGAGACAGGGGCTAGTAACTATGGCTACACCTTC
CDR3: CAWSETGASNYGYTF

J: TRBJ2-1
D: -
V: TRBV27
size: -
DNA: TGTGCCAGCAGTCCCGGGGGAATAGGGTCCTACAATGAGCAGTTCTTC
CDR3: CASSPGGIGSYNEQFF

J: TRBJ1-4
D: TRBD1
V: TRBV2
size: few
DNA: TGTGCCAGCAGTGAAGTCTTTACGGGACAGAGAAATGAAAAACTGTTTTTT
CDR3: CASSEVFTGQRNEKLFF

J: TRBJ1-4
D: TRBD1
V: TRBV5-4
size: -
DNA: TGTGCCAGCAGCTTGGGACAGGGGGCGCTTTCTGAAAAACTGTTTTTT
CDR3: CASSLGQGALSEKLFF

J: TRBJ1-6
D: TRBD1
V: TRBV9
size: -
DNA: TGTGCCAGCAGCGTAGGCCCGGGACAGGGGAATTCACCCCTCCACTTT
CDR3: CASSVGPGQGNSPLHF

J: TRBJ1-1
D: -
V: TRBV6-6
size: -
DNA: TGTGCCAGCAGTTACGGGAGAACCACTGAAGCTTTCTTT
CDR3: CASSYGRTTEAFF

J: TRBJ1-2
D: -
V: TRBV27
size: -
DNA: TGTGCCAGCAGTAAAGGCGGCAGCCACTATGGCTACACCTTC
CDR3: CASSKGGSHYGYTF

J: TRBJ2-1
D: -
V: TRBV19
size: once
DNA: TGTGCCAGTAGTATGAGCAGGTTCGATGAGCAGTTCTTC
CDR3: CASSMSRFDEQFF

J: TRBJ2-3
D: -
V: TRBV2
size: -
DNA: TGTGCCAGCAGTCCCCCCGCGGGCACAGATACGCAGTATTTT
CDR3: CASSPPAGTDTQYF

J: TRBJ2-1
D: -
V: TRBV5-4
size: once
DNA: TGTGCCAGCAGCTCAAGACAGACAGGCCCCATCTCTTACAATGAGCAGTTCTTC
CDR3: CASSSRQTGPISYNEQFF

J: TRBJ1-3
D: -
V: TRBV19
size: -
DNA: TGTGCCAGTAGTAATATACAGGGAACGGCTGGAAACACCATATATTTT
CDR3: CASSNIQGTAGNTIYF

J: TRBJ2-7
D: -
V: TRBV19
size: -
DNA: TGTGCCAGTAGCGTCTCCTCGGGGTCCTACGAGCAGTACTTC
CDR3: CASSVSSGSYEQYF

J: TRBJ1-1
D: -
V: TRBV2
size: -
DNA: TGTGCCAGCGGAGTTGGGAACACTGAAGCTTTCTTT
CDR3: CASGVGNTEAFF

J: TRBJ1-4
D: -
V: TRBV24-1
size: -
DNA: TGTGCCACCAGTGGAGGGAATGGTAATGAAAAACTGTTTTTT
CDR3: CATSGGNGNEKLFF

J: TRBJ1-5
D: TRBD1
V: TRBV15
size: -
DNA: TGTGCCACCAGCAGAGATTACGGGACAGGGGGTATAGCAAATCAGCCCCAGCATTTT
CDR3: CATSRDYGTGGIANQPQHF

J: TRBJ1-5
D: TRBD1
V: TRBV28
size: -
DNA: TGTGCCACCTGGGAAGGCAGGGGGAATCAGCCCCAGCATTTT
CDR3: CATWEGRGNQPQHF

J: TRBJ2-5
D: -
V: TRBV7-3
size: -
DNA: TGTGCCAGCAGCCCAGGTGTTGCAGAGACCCAGTACTTC
CDR3: CASSPGVAETQYF

J: TRBJ2-2
D: -
V: TRBV18
size: -
DNA: TGTGCCAGCTCGGGGACTTCGTCCGGGGAGCTGTTTTTT
CDR3: CASSGTSSGELFF

J: TRBJ1-3
D: -
V: TRBV13
size: -
DNA: TGTGCCAGCAGACAAATAGCCGGAAACACCATATATTTT
CDR3: CASRQIAGNTIYF

J: TRBJ2-5
D: -
V: TRBV3-1/TRBV3-2
size: -
DNA: TGTGCCAGCAGCCTACCGGGACTGCAAGAGACCCAGTACTTC
CDR3: CASSLPGLQETQYF

J: TRBJ2-5
D: -
V: TRBV30
size: -
DNA: TGTGCCTGGATGAGGAGCGGGTCACAAGAGACCCAGTACTTC
CDR3: CAWMRSGSQETQYF

J: TRBJ1-2
D: -
V: TRBV4-2
size: few
DNA: TGTGCCAGCAGCCAAGATTCGGGGGTTGCAGGGTCGGATGGCTACACCTTC
CDR3: CASSQDSGVAGSDGYTF

J: TRBJ2-7
D: -
V: TRBV2
size: -
DNA: TGTGCCAGCAGACAGGTTCCCTACGAGCAGTACTTC
CDR3: CASRQVPYEQYF

J: TRBJ2-7
D: -
V: TRBV2
size: -
DNA: TGTGCCAGCAGGGCTGAGACTACCTCCTACGAGCAGTACTTC
CDR3: CASRAETTSYEQYF

J: TRBJ1-2
D: -
V: TRBV5-4
size: -
DNA: TGTGCCAGCAGCTTTGGAGGGGACAACTATGGCTACACCTTC
CDR3: CASSFGGDNYGYTF

J: TRBJ1-4
D: TRBD1
V: TRBV27
size: -
DNA: TGTGCCAGCAGTGAACTTACAGGGGACCCGGTAGCTAATGAAAAACTGTTTTTT
CDR3: CASSELTGDPVANEKLFF

J: TRBJ2-1
D: TRBD1
V: TRBV18
size: once
DNA: TGTGCCAGCTCTCCAATGACAGGGGCGTCTTACAATGAGCAGTTCTTC
CDR3: CASSPMTGASYNEQFF

J: TRBJ2-2
D: -
V: TRBV2
size: -
DNA: TGTGCCAGCAGCCAGGGGAACACCGGGGAGCTGTTTTTT
CDR3: CASSQGNTGELFF

J: TRBJ2-3
D: -
V: TRBV7-9
size: -
DNA: TGTGCCAGCAGCTTAGTTCCCGGACTCAGCACAGATACGCAGTATTTT
CDR3: CASSLVPGLSTDTQYF

J: TRBJ1-3
D: -
V: TRBV15
size: few
DNA: TGTGCCACCAGGAATTCGGGTGGAAACACCATATATTTT
CDR3: CATRNSGGNTIYF

J: TRBJ1-1
D: -
V: TRBV6-1
size: -
DNA: TGTGCCAGCAGTGACAAGGGGATGGTGGCTTTCTTT
CDR3: CASSDKGMVAFF

J: TRBJ1-1
D: TRBD1
V: TRBV7-8
size: -
DNA: TGTGCCAGCAGCTTATTTAGGGGGCGAACTGAAGCTTTCTTT
CDR3: CASSLFRGRTEAFF

J: TRBJ2-3
D: TRBD2
V: TRBV6-2/TRBV6-3
size: -
DNA: TGTGCCAGCAGTTTTAGACTAGCGGGGGATACGCAGTATTTT
CDR3: CASSFRLAGDTQYF

J: TRBJ2-3
D: TRBD2
V: TRBV5-4
size: -
DNA: TGTGCCAGCAGCTTGGGTGGGAGGGCCCCAACAGATACGCAGTATTTT
CDR3: CASSLGGRAPTDTQYF

J: TRBJ2-7
D: -
V: TRBV13
size: -
DNA: TGTGCCAGCAGGAACGGGAATTCCTACGAGCAGTACTTC
CDR3: CASRNGNSYEQYF

J: TRBJ2-1
D: TRBD2
V: TRBV27
size: -
DNA: TGTGCCAGCAGTGCGGGACTAGCGGGAGTCTACAATGAGCAGTTCTTC
CDR3: CASSAGLAGVYNEQFF

J: TRBJ1-5
D: -
V: TRBV10-2
size: -
DNA: TGCGCCAGCAACCAGTATGAGGGACAGCCCCAGCATTTT
CDR3: CASNQYEGQPQHF